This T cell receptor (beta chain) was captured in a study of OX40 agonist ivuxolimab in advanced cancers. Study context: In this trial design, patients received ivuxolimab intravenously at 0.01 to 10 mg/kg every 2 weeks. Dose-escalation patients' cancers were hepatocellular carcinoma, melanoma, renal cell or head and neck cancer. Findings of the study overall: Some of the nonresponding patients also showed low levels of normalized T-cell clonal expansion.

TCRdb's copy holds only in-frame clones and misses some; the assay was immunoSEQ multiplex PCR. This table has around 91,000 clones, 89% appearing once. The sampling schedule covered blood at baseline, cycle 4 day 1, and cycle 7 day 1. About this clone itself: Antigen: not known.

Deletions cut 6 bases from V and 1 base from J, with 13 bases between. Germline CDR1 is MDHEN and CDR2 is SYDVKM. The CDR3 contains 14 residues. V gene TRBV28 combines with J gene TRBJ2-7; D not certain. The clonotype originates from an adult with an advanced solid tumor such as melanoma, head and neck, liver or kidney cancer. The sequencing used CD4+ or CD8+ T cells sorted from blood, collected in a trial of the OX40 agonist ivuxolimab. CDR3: CASSSPGYSYEQYV. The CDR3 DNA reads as TGTGCCAGCAGCTCACCTGGCTATTCCTACGAGCAGTACGTC.